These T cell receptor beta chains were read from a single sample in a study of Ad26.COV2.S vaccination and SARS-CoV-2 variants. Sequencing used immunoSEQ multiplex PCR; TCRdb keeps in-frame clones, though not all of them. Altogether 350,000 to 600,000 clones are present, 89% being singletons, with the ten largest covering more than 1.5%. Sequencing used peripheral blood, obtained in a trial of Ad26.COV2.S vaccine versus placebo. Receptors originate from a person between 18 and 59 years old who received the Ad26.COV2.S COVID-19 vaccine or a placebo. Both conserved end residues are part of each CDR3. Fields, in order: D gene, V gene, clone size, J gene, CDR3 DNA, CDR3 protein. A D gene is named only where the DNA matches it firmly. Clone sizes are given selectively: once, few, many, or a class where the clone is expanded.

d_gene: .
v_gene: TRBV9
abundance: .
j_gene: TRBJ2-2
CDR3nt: TGTGCCAGCAGCGACACCGGGGAGCTGTTTTTT
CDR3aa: CASSDTGELFF

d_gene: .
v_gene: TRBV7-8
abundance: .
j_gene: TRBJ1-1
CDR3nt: TGTGCCAGCAGCTTAGGCGAAACTGAAGCTTTCTTT
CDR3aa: CASSLGETEAFF

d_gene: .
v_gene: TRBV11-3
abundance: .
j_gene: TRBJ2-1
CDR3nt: TGTGCCAGCAGCCAATACCTTAGCGATGAGCAGTTCTTC
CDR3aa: CASSQYLSDEQFF

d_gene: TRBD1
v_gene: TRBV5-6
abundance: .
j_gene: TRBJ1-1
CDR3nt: TGTGCCAGCAGCCCTTCGGACAGGGGGTACACTGAAGCTTTCTTT
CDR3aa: CASSPSDRGYTEAFF

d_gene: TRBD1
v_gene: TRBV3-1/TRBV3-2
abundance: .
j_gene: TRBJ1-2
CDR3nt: TGTGCCAGCAGCCCGGGGACAGACGTCTATGGCTACACCTTC
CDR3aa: CASSPGTDVYGYTF

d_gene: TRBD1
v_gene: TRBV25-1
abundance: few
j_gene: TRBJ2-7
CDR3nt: TGTGCCAGCAGTGGACCTCAGGGGGCCCTCTCCTACGAGCAGTACTTC
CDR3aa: CASSGPQGALSYEQYF

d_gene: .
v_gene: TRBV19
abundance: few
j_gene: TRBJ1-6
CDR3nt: TGTGCCAGTAGTCCTCTCGCCTTCAGTAATTCACCCCTCCACTTT
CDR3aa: CASSPLAFSNSPLHF

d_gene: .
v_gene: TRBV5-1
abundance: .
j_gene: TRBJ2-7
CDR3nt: TGCGCCAGCAGCTTGGGCGGGGAGCAGTACTTC
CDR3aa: CASSLGGEQYF

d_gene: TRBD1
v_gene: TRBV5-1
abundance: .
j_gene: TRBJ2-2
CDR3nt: TGCGCCAGCAGCGTACGGGACAGGCGCTCCACCGGGGAGCTGTTTTTT
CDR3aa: CASSVRDRRSTGELFF

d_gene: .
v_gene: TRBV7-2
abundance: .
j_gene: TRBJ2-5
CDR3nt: TGTGCCAGCAGCTTAGTTAGGGGAGAGACCCAGTACTTC
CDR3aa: CASSLVRGETQYF

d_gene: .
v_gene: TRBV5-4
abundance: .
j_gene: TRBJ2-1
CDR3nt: TGTGCCAGCAGCCAGGCATTAGAGGGGCCTGAGCAGTTCTTC
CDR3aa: CASSQALEGPEQFF

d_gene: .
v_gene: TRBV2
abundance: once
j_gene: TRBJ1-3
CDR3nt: TGTGCCAGCAGTGAAGCGGGTTACTCTGGAAACACCATATATTTT
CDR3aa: CASSEAGYSGNTIYF

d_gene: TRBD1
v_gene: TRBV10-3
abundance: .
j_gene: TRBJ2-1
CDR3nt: TGTGCCATCAGTGAGTCGGGGACAGGGGTCTACAATGAGCAGTTCTTC
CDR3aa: CAISESGTGVYNEQFF

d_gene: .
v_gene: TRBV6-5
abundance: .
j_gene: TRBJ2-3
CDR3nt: TGTGCCAGCAGTTACTCGGGCGGGGTGACAGATACGCAGTATTTT
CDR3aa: CASSYSGGVTDTQYF

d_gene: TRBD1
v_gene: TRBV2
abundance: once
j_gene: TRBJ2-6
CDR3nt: TGTGCCAGCAGTAGGGACAGGGTTTCTGGGGCCAACGTCCTGACTTTC
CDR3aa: CASSRDRVSGANVLTF